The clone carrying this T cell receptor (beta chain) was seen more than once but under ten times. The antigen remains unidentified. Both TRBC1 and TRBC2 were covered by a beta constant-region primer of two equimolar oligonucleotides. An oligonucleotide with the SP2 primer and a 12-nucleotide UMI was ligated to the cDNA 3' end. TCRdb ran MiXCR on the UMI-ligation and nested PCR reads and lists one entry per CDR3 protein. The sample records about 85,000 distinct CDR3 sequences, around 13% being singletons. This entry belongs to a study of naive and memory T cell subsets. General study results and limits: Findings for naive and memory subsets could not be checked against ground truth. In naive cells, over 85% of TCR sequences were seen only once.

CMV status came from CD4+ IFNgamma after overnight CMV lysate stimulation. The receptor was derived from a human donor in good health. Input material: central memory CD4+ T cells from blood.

CDR3: CAISPGLPTYEQYF. The DNA of the CDR3 is TGTGCCATCAGTCCGGGACTACCAACCTACGAGCAGTACTTC. The V call is TRBV10-3, the J call TRBJ2-7, with TRBD2 identical over 7 bases. J was trimmed by 2 bases and V by 5 bases; bases with no gene match: 6. The CDR3 sequence is 14 residues long. The germline CDR1 and CDR2 sequences are ENHRY and SYGVKD.